This record covers a single T cell receptor beta chain. The data were taken from a study of blood T cell repertoires in COVID-19. Study as a whole: Some COVID-19 samples were acute and others convalescent; all came from the United States, Italy and Spain. Sources were T cells, B-cell-depleted T cells, or PBMCs; the material itself was cDNA or gDNA.

In the source study's methods: Nucleated cell number was recorded as an estimate derived from reference gene primer amplification. Measured with immunoSEQ multiplex PCR; TCRdb has only the in-frame clones, and not every one. The D gene and trimming were derived from the DNA, and the V and J assignments and clone size from that table. The sample lists a few hundred thousand clones, 85% seen once, with roughly 3.4% in the top ten. Germline V gene data show CDR1 as MNHEY and CDR2 as SVGAGI. There are 13 residues in the CDR3. V was pared by 11 bases and J by 7 bases, with 6 bases of the junction left unmatched.

The J gene is TRBJ1-6, the V gene TRBV6-5; 9 nucleotides match TRBD1. Sequenced sample: peripheral blood. This TCR was recovered from a woman aged 18-30 years with acute or convalescent COVID-19. The DNA for the CDR3 is TGTGCCGGAAGGACAGGGGACAATTCACCCCTCCACTTT. Amino acids: CAGRTGDNSPLHF.